This T cell receptor (beta chain) comes out of a study of T cells in Graves' hyperthyroidism and ophthalmopathy. About the research overall: Blood was drawn when the patient was first diagnosed and still untreated. Study-wide points: A median about 6.2 months before onset, the model predicted ophthalmopathy. Most thyroid clonotypes expanded above 0.001 were also detected in blood.

Germline-derived CDR1 and CDR2 are SGHRS and YFSETQ. The CDR3 is 16 amino acids. Trimming removed 4 bases at V and 2 bases at J, with 16 bases between. RNA transcripts yielded amplified TCR beta CDR3 regions. During a first-round RT-PCR of the TCR CDR3, the HTBI primer set was used. TCRdb redid the calling of the multiplex PCR reads with MiXCR, one entry per CDR3 protein. In the table there are about 480,000 distinct CDR3 sequences, approximately 15% of which are singletons. This clonotype came up many times. Its antigen remains unknown. Patients aged 18 to 65 had newly diagnosed hyperthyroidism of under 2 months' duration.

Sequenced: blood. This TCR came from a woman between 18 and 29 years old with Graves' hyperthyroidism. This rearrangement joins TRBV5-1 to TRBJ2-1; D could derive from TRBD1 or TRBD2 (5 bases each). The CDR3 nucleotides read TGCGCCAGCAGCCTCGAGGGGACCCTGACCTACAATGAGCAGTTCTTC. Translating gives CASSLEGTLTYNEQFF.